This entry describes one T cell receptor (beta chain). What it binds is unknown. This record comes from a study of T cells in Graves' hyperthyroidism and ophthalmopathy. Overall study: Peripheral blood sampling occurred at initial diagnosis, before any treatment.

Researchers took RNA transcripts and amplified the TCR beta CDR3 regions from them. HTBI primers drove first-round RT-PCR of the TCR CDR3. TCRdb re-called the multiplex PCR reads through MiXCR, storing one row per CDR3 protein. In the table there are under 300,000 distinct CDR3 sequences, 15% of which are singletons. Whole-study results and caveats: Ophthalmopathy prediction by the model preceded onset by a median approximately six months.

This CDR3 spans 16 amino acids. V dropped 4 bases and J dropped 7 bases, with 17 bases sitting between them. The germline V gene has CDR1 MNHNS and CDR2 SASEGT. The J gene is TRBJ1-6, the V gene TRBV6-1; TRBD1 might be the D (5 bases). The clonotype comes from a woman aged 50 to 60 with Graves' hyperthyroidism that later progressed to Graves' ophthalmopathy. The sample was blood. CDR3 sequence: CASSARTGLPNSPLHF. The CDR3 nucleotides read TGTGCCAGCAGTGCCCGAACGGGGCTGCCCAATTCACCCCTCCACTTT.